Detailed here is one T cell receptor beta chain. This record comes from a study of blood T cell repertoires in COVID-19. The overall study: PBMCs, B-cell-depleted T cells, or T cells provided the cDNA or gDNA that made up the material.

TCRdb's table, derived via immunoSEQ multiplex PCR, lists solely in-frame clones and lacks some. The sample lists about 380,000 clones, over 75% seen once, with 1.3% in the top ten. The participants were between about 18 and 90 years old and came from roughly 25 US areas. Allocation to cohorts depended on clinical history reported by the participants. The sequence was collected from a man in his thirties or forties who had recovered from COVID-19. The material sequenced was PBMCs or T cells enriched from blood (not recorded which).

This CDR3 reads CASSRPGLARETQYF. As DNA, the CDR3 is TGTGCCAGCAGCCGTCCGGGACTAGCTAGAGAGACCCAGTACTTC. The rearrangement links TRBV14 to TRBJ2-5; TRBD2 aligns across 9 bases. The trim removed 4 bases at V and 4 bases at J, leaving 7 bases unmatched. CDR1 is SGHDN and CDR2 is FVKESK in the germline V gene. The CDR3 length is 15 residues.